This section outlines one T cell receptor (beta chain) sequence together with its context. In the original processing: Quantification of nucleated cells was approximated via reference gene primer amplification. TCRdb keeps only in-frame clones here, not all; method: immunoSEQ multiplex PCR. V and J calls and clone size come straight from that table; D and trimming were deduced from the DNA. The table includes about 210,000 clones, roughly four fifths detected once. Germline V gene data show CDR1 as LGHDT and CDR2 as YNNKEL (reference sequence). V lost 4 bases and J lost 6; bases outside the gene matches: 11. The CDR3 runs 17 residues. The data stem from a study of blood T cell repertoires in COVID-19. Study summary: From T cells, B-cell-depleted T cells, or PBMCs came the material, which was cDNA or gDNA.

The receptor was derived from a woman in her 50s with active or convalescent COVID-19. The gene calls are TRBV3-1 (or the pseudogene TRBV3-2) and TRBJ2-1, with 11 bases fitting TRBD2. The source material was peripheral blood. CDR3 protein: CASSRHPLTSGVNEQFF. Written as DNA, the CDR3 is TGTGCCAGCAGCCGTCATCCATTGACTAGCGGGGTCAATGAGCAGTTCTTC.